This T cell receptor (beta chain) was obtained from a study of tumor and adjacent non-tumor tissue in lung cancer. The overall study: Patients comprised roughly 12 adenocarcinoma, a couple of squamous cell carcinoma and 1 small cell lung cancer. Aged roughly 30 to 76 years, patients included approximately 11 men and several women with stage I to III disease. General study findings and limits: In normal lung, the top 100 clones were significantly more dominant than in tumor. Higher tumor TCR diversity was associated with shorter survival.

On this clonotype itself: Antigen specificity is unknown. The junction does not match germline at one end; this may be a read error.

The template was RNA from unsorted bulk tissue. A modified ARM-PCR protocol with three rounds of nested PCR amplified TCRbeta. In TCRdb, the multiplex PCR reads were re-called with MiXCR into one record per CDR3 protein. The sample lists about 110,000 distinct CDR3 sequences; over 75% were seen once. Germline assignment: CDR1 SGHAT and CDR2 FQNNGV. CDR3 length: 13 residues. This clonotype originated in a man aged 65-85 years with non-small cell lung cancer. The chain combines TRBV11-2 with TRBJ2-3; D is ambiguous. The specimen was lung tumor tissue. CDR3 in amino acids: CATSGQSTDTRYF. The DNA for the CDR3 is TGTGCCACATCTGGTCAGAGCACAGATACGCGGTATTTT.